This TCR beta chain was retrieved from a study of T-cell memory formation after mild COVID-19. Whole-study findings and limits: Pre-infection memory harbored some responding clones, suggesting cross-reactive memory joined. In second-wave clones peaking day 37, SARS-CoV-2 specificity remained unconfirmed. Balance between CD4 and CD8 was seen in clones contracting day 15 to 85, and a CD4+ lean was seen in later expanders.

The CDR3 extends over 11 amino acids. Germline CDR1 and CDR2: SQVTM and ANQGSEA. This clonotype was seen a few times. Its antigen is undetermined. Each CDR3 protein gets one entry after TCRdb re-called the 5' RACE reads with MiXCR. The data show roughly 500,000 distinct CDR3 sequences, around 21% seen once. The chain joins TRBV29-1 to TRBJ1-2, with a tentative D call TRBD1 (5 bases). The specimen sequenced was PBMCs or a T cell subset sorted from them (not recorded which). This receptor was obtained from an adult woman who had mild COVID-19 (a few samples of this study predate the infection). Cell type and time point are not known. The CDR3 sequence is CSTGTLYGYTF. CDR3 sequence (DNA): TGCAGTACCGGGACTTTATATGGCTACACCTTC.